Here is one T cell receptor (beta chain) with its context. The CDR3 covers 15 residues. The V gene's germline CDR1 is MNHNY and CDR2 SVGAGI (reference sequence). Trimming left V 0 bases short and J 4 bases short, with 10 bases between. These data belong to a study of blood T cell repertoires in COVID-19. Some clones are missing from TCRdb's copy, which holds only in-frame ones; the method was immunoSEQ multiplex PCR. Here the sample spans approximately 180,000 clones, about 89% being singletons. This sequence was found in a man between 40 and 49 years old with active or convalescent COVID-19. Sequencing was done on a sample of peripheral blood. The chain couples TRBV6-6 to TRBJ1-5, with a weak D call TRBD1 (5 bases). The CDR3 region has the DNA TGTGCCAGCAGTTACTCGATCGGGGGGAATCAGCCCCAGCATTTT. Its translation is CASSYSIGGNQPQHF.